This T cell receptor (beta chain) was recovered during a study of a mutant IDH1 vaccine in newly diagnosed glioma. On this clone: Its antigen is still unknown.

The time point is: week 5, during vaccination. Doses comprised 300 ug of mutant IDH1 20-mer peptide each, plus topical imiquimod. In germline, CDR1 is SGHRS, CDR2 YFSETQ. The CDR3 totals 15 residues. V lost 1 base, J lost 7 bases, and 18 bases lay in between. Study conclusions and caveats: Changes in top peripheral clonotypes did not appear linked to pseudoprogression.

Assay: immunoSEQ multiplex PCR; the TCRdb copy retains only in-frame clones and omits some. The sample includes under 95,000 clones, 90% to 95% seen only once; the top ten take 0.56%. The sample was PBMCs, taken from a glioma patient whose treatment included an IDH1 peptide vaccine. This TCR came from a woman aged 50 to 65 with glioma. The chain joins TRBV5-1 to TRBJ2-7; no definite D call. This CDR3 reads CASSLNKLGPGEQYF. The CDR3 bases are TGCGCCAGCAGCTTGAATAAGTTAGGGCCGGGTGAGCAGTACTTC.